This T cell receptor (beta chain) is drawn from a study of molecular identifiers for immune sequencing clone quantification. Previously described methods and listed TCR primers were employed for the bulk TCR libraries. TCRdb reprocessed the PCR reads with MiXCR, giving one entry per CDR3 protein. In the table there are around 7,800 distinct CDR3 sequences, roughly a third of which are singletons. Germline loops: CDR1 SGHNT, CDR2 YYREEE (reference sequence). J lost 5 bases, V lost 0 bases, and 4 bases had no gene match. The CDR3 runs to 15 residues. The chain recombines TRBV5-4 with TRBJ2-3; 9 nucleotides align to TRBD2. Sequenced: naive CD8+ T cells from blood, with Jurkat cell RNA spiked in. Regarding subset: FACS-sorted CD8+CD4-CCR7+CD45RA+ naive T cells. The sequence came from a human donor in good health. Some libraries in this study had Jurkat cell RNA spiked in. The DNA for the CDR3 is TGTGCCAGCAGCTTGGCTCTAGCGGGAATAGATACGCAGTATTTT. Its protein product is CASSLALAGIDTQYF. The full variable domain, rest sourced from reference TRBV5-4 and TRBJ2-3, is ETGVTQSPTHLIKTRGQQVTLRCSSQSGHNTVSWYQQALGQGPQFIFQYYREEENGRGNFPPRFSGLQFPNYSSELNVNALELDDSALYLCASSLALAGIDTQYFGPGTRLTVL.